This record covers a single TCR beta chain. Assay used: immunoSEQ multiplex PCR; TCRdb lists only in-frame clones, some missing. The data hold 50,000 to 60,000 clones, with under 90% observed a single time. The data stem from a study of OX40 agonist ivuxolimab in advanced cancers. This CDR3 comprises 15 residues. The V gene lost 5 bases and the J gene lost 0 bases, with 14 bases spanning the gap. Germline assignment: CDR1 MNHNY and CDR2 SVGAGI (reference sequence). This chain uses TRBV6-6 with TRBJ2-7; weak D call: TRBD1 (6 bases). The source of this sequence is an adult with an advanced solid tumor such as melanoma, head and neck, liver or kidney cancer. The material was CD4+ or CD8+ T cells sorted from blood, obtained in a trial of the OX40 agonist ivuxolimab. CDR3 coding DNA: TGTGCCAGCAGTAATACAGGGCTTAGCTCCTACGAGCAGTACTTC. Protein sequence: CASSNTGLSSYEQYF.